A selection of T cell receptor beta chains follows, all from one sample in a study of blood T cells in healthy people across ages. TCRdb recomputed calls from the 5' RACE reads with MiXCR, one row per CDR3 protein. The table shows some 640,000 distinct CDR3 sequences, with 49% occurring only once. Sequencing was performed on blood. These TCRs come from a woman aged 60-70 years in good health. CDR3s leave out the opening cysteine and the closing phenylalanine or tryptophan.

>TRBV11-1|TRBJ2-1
ASSLAREGIGPRSYNEQF
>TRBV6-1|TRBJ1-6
ASALGQGRSYNSPLH
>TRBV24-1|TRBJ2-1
ATSARASGKLHEQF
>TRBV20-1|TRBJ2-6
SAKAGTGGVHRNVLT
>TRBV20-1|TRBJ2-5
SAPTDRGQQETQY
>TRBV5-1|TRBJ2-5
ASSLENAGSQETQY
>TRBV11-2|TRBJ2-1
ASSLVQGTYNEQF
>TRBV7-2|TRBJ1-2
ASSSGLTRSNRGYT
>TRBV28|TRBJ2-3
ASSSLRSLSTDTQY
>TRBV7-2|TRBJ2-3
ASAPSRARDTQY
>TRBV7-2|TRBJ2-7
ASSLVKSGRSSYEQY
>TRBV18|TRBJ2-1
ASSPRLKGYNEQF
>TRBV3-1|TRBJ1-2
ASSQGPYGQLYGYT
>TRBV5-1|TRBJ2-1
ASSYDRVGRNEQF
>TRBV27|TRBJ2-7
ASSSATGTYEQY
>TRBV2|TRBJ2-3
ASSGVQTTDTQY
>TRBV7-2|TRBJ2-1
ASSSSLRGEQF
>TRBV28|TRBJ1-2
ASSLLDYGYT
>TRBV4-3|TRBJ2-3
ASSQGGLSTDAQY
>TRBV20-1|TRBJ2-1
SARTSGNYYNEQF
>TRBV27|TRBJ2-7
ASSLSTGGPYEQY
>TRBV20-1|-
SVTGTGGGKTQY
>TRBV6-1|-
ASRVRTGGVDEQY
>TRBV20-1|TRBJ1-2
SAREGGSAYYGYT
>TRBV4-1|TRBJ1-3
ASSQDYGTGENTIY
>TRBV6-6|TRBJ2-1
ASSSPDRGNEQF
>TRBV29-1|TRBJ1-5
SVGQGTQPQH
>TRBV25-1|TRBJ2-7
ASSVSGMFSYEQY
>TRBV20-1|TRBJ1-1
SARKANTEAF
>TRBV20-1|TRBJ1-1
SALRAWAF
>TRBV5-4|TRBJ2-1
ASSLGAGDPYNEQF
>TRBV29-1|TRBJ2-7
SVVSGGHPYEQY
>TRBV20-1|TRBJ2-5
SARVAGVRETQY
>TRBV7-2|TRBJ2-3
ASSLLAGDRRDTQY
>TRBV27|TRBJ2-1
ASSTSGSGSYNEQF
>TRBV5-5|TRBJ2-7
ASSSSAGSSYEQY
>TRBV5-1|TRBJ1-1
ASSHPGLNTEAF
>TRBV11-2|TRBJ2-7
ASSGRYEQY
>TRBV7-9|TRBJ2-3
ASSLRRSGTDTQY
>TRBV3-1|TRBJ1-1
ASSTYLLWNTEAF
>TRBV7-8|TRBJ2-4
ASSLFLLTTGGSIAKNIQY
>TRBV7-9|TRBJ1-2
ASSLASQGANGYT
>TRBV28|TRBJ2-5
ASSSPGTAKETQY
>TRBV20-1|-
SGLAGSYEQY
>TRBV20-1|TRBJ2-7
SARPWEGGTEQY
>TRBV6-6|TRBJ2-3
ASKRGENTDTQY
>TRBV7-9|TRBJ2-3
ASSPGAGTRTTSSDTQY
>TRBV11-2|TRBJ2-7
ASSLPKKQTGTSGSKPYEQY
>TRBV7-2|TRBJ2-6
ASSWEFSGANVLT